The rows below give T cell receptor beta chains drawn from one sample of a study of CD8 T cells in ankylosing spondylitis. TCRdb fed the 5' RACE reads into MiXCR, producing one record per CDR3 protein. The sample includes about 150,000 distinct CDR3 sequences, under 55% of them seen just once. Sequencing used synovial fluid, either unsorted or a sorted T cell fraction (not recorded which). The receptors shown here come from a male donor with ankylosing spondylitis. Each CDR3 is given with its conserved first and last residue. D genes are given only for firm matches. Clone size is stated in some rows and not others, as once, few, many or a class when expanded.

J gene | V gene | clone size | D gene | CDR3 length | CDR3 DNA | CDR3 protein
TRBJ2-7 | TRBV27 | many | TRBD1 | 16 | TGTGCCAGCAGTCTTATACCGGGACAGGGCTCCTACGAGCAGTACTTC | CASSLIPGQGSYEQYF
TRBJ2-7 | TRBV12-3/TRBV12-4 | - | - | 14 | TGTGCCAGCAGTTTAACGGCGGGTCAATACGAGCAGTACTTC | CASSLTAGQYEQYF
TRBJ2-7 | TRBV9 | many | - | 14 | TGTGCCAGCAGCGTAGGGGCGGAGGCCTACGAGCAGTACTTC | CASSVGAEAYEQYF
TRBJ2-3 | TRBV23-1 | once | TRBD2 | 18 | TGCGCCAGCACCGGTCGCGGGGACAGCGGGGGGGGAATGGATACGCAGTATTTT | CASTGRGDSGGGMDTQYF
TRBJ2-2 | TRBV12-3/TRBV12-4 | few | - | 14 | TGTGCCAGCAGTTTACCCCGGGGCACCGGGGAGCTGTTTTTT | CASSLPRGTGELFF
TRBJ1-2 | TRBV2 | few | - | 16 | TGTGCCAGCAGCGAAGTGGAATCAATGAGGCTCTATGGCTACACCTTC | CASSEVESMRLYGYTF
TRBJ1-5 | TRBV10-2 | - | - | 15 | TGCGCCAGCAATCCAAGGTGGTTTAGCAATCAGCCCCAGCATTTT | CASNPRWFSNQPQHF
TRBJ2-1 | TRBV7-3 | - | - | 15 | TGTGCCAGCATGGTCACAGGGAGCTCCTACAATGAGCAGTTCTTC | CASMVTGSSYNEQFF
TRBJ1-1 | TRBV7-9 | few | - | 14 | TGTGCCAGCAGGAGGATGAAGGGGAGGGCTGAAGCTTTCTTT | CASRRMKGRAEAFF
TRBJ1-2 | TRBV6-1 | - | - | 15 | TGTGCCAGCAGTGAAGTTTGGGGCAGGGGCTATGGCTACACCTTC | CASSEVWGRGYGYTF
TRBJ2-3 | TRBV10-2 | - | TRBD1 | 16 | TGCGCCAGCAGCCCCTCCCACAGGGGGGTAACAGATACGCAGTATTTT | CASSPSHRGVTDTQYF
TRBJ2-1 | TRBV6-5 | few | TRBD2 | 15 | TGTGCCAGCAGTTACTATGGCGGGGGGGCGCGTGAGCAGTTCTTC | CASSYYGGGAREQFF
TRBJ2-7 | TRBV11-2 | - | TRBD1 | 14 | TGTGCCAGCAGCCGATGGACAGGGGGCTACGAGCAGTACTTC | CASSRWTGGYEQYF
TRBJ2-7 | TRBV10-3 | - | - | 14 | TGTGCCATCAGCGCACACTGGAGATACTACGAGCAGTACTTC | CAISAHWRYYEQYF
TRBJ1-2 | TRBV5-5 | - | TRBD1 | 13 | TGTGCCAGCAGCTCGACAGGGAGATATGGCTACACCTTC | CASSSTGRYGYTF
TRBJ1-1 | TRBV7-2 | few | - | 14 | TGTGCCAGCACCACTTCACCGGGGCTTACCGAAGCTTTCTTT | CASTTSPGLTEAFF
TRBJ1-1 | TRBV2 | - | - | 15 | TGTGCCAGCACCAGGGACAAAAGTATGAACACTGAAGCTTTCTTT | CASTRDKSMNTEAFF
TRBJ1-4 | TRBV13 | - | - | 14 | TGTGCCAGCAGCTTAGCTGCAACTAATGAAAAACTGTTTTTT | CASSLAATNEKLFF
TRBJ2-3 | TRBV5-1 | - | - | 17 | TGCGCCAGCAGCTACCCAGGTTTGAATCTCCGCACAGATACGCAGTATTTT | CASSYPGLNLRTDTQYF
TRBJ1-5 | TRBV2 | - | - | 15 | TGTGCCAGCAGTCCCTCCGGGACGGAAAATCAGCCCCAGCATTTT | CASSPSGTENQPQHF
TRBJ2-1 | TRBV12-3/TRBV12-4 | - | - | 15 | TGTGCCAGCAGATTAGCGGCCGCGCCCTACAATGAGCAGTTCTTC | CASRLAAAPYNEQFF
TRBJ2-7 | TRBV20-1 | - | TRBD2 | 14 | TGCAGTGCTAGAGTAGTCGACGGGGGGAATGAGCAGTACTTC | CSARVVDGGNEQYF
TRBJ1-3 | TRBV4-3 | - | - | 14 | TGCGCCAGCAGCCAAGACGTAGGGAGAAACACCATATATTTT | CASSQDVGRNTIYF
TRBJ2-4 | TRBV7-3 | few | TRBD2 | 17 | TGTGCCAGCAGCTCCCCGCGGACTAGCGGGGGGAAAAACATTCAGTACTTC | CASSSPRTSGGKNIQYF
TRBJ2-7 | TRBV3-1 | - | - | 16 | TGTGCCAGCAGCCATAATGGTAGGGGGGGCTCCTACGAGCAGTACTTC | CASSHNGRGGSYEQYF
TRBJ2-7 | TRBV4-3 | few | - | 20 | TGCGCCAGCAGCCAAGTAGGGATTCCGGGTGGGGGAAGCGGACCCTACGAGCAGTACTTC | CASSQVGIPGGGSGPYEQYF
TRBJ2-3 | TRBV6-4 | many | TRBD2 | 15 | TGTGCCAGCAGTTCGAGTAGCGGGCAGGCTGATACGCAGTATTTT | CASSSSSGQADTQYF